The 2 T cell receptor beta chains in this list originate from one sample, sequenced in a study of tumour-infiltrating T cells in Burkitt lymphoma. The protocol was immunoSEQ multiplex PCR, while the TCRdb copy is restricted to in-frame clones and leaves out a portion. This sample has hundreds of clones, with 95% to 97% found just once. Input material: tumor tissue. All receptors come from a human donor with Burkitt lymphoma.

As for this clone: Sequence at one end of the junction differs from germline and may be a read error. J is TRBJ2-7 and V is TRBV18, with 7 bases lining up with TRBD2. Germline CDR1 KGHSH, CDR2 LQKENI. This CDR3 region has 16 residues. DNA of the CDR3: TGTGCCAGCTCACTCTCTTTTCGGAAGTTCCTGGCCGGGAGGTGGTTC. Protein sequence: CASSLSFRKFLAGRWF.

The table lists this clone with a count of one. This CDR3 is CASSPGRDTEAFF. CDR3 DNA sequence: TGTGCCAGCTCACCCGGGCGGGACACTGAAGCTTTCTTT. This sequence joins TRBV18 and TRBJ1-1, with D unresolved. The CDR3 length is 13 residues. V dropped 3 bases and J dropped 3 bases, with 8 bases sitting between them. The germline V gene encodes CDR1 KGHSH and CDR2 LQKENI.